The sequence of this T cell receptor beta chain was determined in a study of blood T cell repertoires in COVID-19. The assay was immunoSEQ multiplex PCR, and TCRdb's table has in-frame clones only and misses some. The sample has about 90,000 clones, 75% to 90% seen once. The CDR3 has 18 residues. The V gene end was trimmed by 4 bases and the J gene end by 9 bases; junction bases not matched to a gene: 18. Germline V gene sequence: CDR1 SGHRS, CDR2 YFSETQ. This clone came up once. The specimen was peripheral blood. The TCR originated in a human donor in a cohort sampled during active COVID-19. The gene calls are TRBV5-1 and TRBJ2-3; TRBD2 agrees at 12 bases. The CDR3: CASSALPSSGGARWTQYF. The DNA for the CDR3 is TGCGCCAGCAGCGCGCTTCCCTCTAGCGGGGGGGCCCGGTGGACGCAGTATTTT.